One and the same sample provided the 7 T cell receptor beta chains below, sequenced in a study of blood T cell repertoires in COVID-19. Here immunoSEQ multiplex PCR was the method, and the copy in TCRdb shows in-frame clones only, minus some. In the table there are roughly 260,000 clones, around 90% of which are singletons. Source material: peripheral blood. The receptors stem from a woman in her forties or fifties who had recovered from COVID-19.

This chain uses TRBV9 with TRBJ1-1, with 10 bases lining up with TRBD1. The CDR3 totals 14 residues. V gave up 4 bases and J gave up 3 bases; unmatched junction bases: 3. CDR1 is SGDLS and CDR2 is YYNGEE in the germline V gene. The CDR3 DNA follows: TGTGCCAGCAGCTTCGGACAGGGGGACACTGAAGCTTTCTTT. It yields the protein CASSFGQGDTEAFF.

This clone was counted a single time. The chain joins TRBV28 to TRBJ1-2; D unclear. Trimming stripped 3 bases from V and 2 bases from J, with 28 bases between. The CDR3 has 20 residues. Germline V gene data show CDR1 as MDHEN and CDR2 as SYDVKM. In DNA, the CDR3 is TGTGCCAGCAGTTTGGAAATAAGTTCTGGCGACTCCCCAGAAAACTATGGCTACACCTTC. This translates into CASSLEISSGDSPENYGYTF.

This rearrangement joins TRBV29-1 to TRBJ2-5; TRBD1 aligns across 8 bases. CDR1 and CDR2 (germline): SQVTM, ANQGSEA. CDR3 length equals 12 residues. With 7 bases clipped from V and 5 bases from J, the junction kept 6 bases outside the gene matches. In DNA, the CDR3 is TGCAGCGCCCCGACAGGGGACGAGACCCAGTACTTC. This codes for CSAPTGDETQYF.

This sequence joins TRBV4-1 and TRBJ1-1; no reliable D call. Germline lookup yields CDR1 MGHRA and CDR2 YSYEKL. Trimming removed 1 base at V and 1 base at J, with 13 bases between. The CDR3 runs to 16 residues. The CDR3 DNA reads as TGCGCCAGCAGCCAAGCCGGGAGGGTGGAGAACACTGAAGCTTTCTTT. Protein product: CASSQAGRVENTEAFF.

This clone was found a few times. The V and J genes are TRBV7-8 and TRBJ2-7, with 7 bases matching TRBD1. This CDR3 spans 14 amino acids. V lost 10 bases and J lost 4; bases outside the gene matches: 13. The germline V gene has CDR1 SGHVS and CDR2 FQNEAQ. CDR3 residues: CATLGPGQIYEQYF. Written as DNA, the CDR3 is TGTGCCACCCTCGGCCCGGGACAGATTTACGAGCAGTACTTC. Combining the CDR3 with reference TRBV7-8 and TRBJ2-7 gives the whole variable domain GAGVSQSPRYKVAKRGQDVALRCDPISGHVSLFWYQQALGQGPEFLTYFQNEAQLDKSGLPSDRFFAERPEGSVSTLKIQRTQQEDSAVYLCATLGPGQIYEQYFGPGTRLTVT.

V and J are TRBV6-5 and TRBJ2-1; 9 bases map to TRBD2. The CDR3 consists of 16 residues. CDR1 MNHEY and CDR2 SVGAGI come from the germline V gene. The V segment lost 0 bases and the J segment 5 bases; nucleotides outside the gene matches: 5. CDR3 DNA sequence: TGTGCCAGCAGTTACTCAGGCGGGGGGGCCCACAATGAGCAGTTCTTC. It translates to CASSYSGGGAHNEQFF.

The chain recombines TRBV18 with TRBJ2-7; weak D call: TRBD2 (5 bases). This CDR3 contains 13 residues. Germline V gene lookup returns CDR1 KGHSH and CDR2 LQKENI. V dropped 5 bases and J dropped 2 bases, with 10 bases sitting between them. CDR3 amino acids: CASSASGTYEQYF. The CDR3 bases are TGTGCCAGCTCAGCTTCCGGGACCTACGAGCAGTACTTC.